A selection of T cell receptor beta chains follows, all from one sample in a study of graft-versus-host responses after intestinal transplantation. Generated by immunoSEQ multiplex PCR, the TCRdb table keeps only in-frame clones and is missing some. The table lists about 98,000 clones, more than 75% of them singletons. The sample in question was PBMCs, obtained 255 days after intestinal transplant. These receptors all stem from a human patient who received an intestinal transplant, so some T cells may come from the graft donor. Both conserved end residues are part of each CDR3. Fields, in order: clone size, CDR3 length, V gene, J gene, D gene, CDR3 DNA, CDR3 protein. The D gene is left open where the match is weak. A clone size is listed for some rows: how often the clone was seen (once, few, many), or a class if it is expanded.

clone_size: NA
cdr3_length: 15
v_call: TRBV4-1
j_call: TRBJ2-1
d_call: TRBD2
cdr3_nt: TGCGCCAGCAGTTGGACGGGGGGGCCGAACAATGAGCAGTTCTTC
cdr3_aa: CASSWTGGPNNEQFF

clone_size: NA
cdr3_length: 14
v_call: TRBV4-2
j_call: TRBJ2-7
d_call: NA
cdr3_nt: TGTGCCAGCAGCCAAGCCCTAGCAGGATACGAGCAGTACTTC
cdr3_aa: CASSQALAGYEQYF

clone_size: few
cdr3_length: 14
v_call: TRBV9
j_call: TRBJ2-1
d_call: TRBD2
cdr3_nt: TGTGCCAGCAGCGATGGGACTAGCGGGGTCCAGCAGTTCTTC
cdr3_aa: CASSDGTSGVQQFF

clone_size: once
cdr3_length: 15
v_call: TRBV27
j_call: TRBJ1-1
d_call: NA
cdr3_nt: TGTGCCAGCAGTTTAGGTTCAGGGGTTAGCACTGAAGCTTTCTTT
cdr3_aa: CASSLGSGVSTEAFF

clone_size: NA
cdr3_length: 16
v_call: TRBV7-9
j_call: TRBJ2-7
d_call: NA
cdr3_nt: TGTGCCAGCAGCCGGAGGGTAGGGGGCATAAAGGACGAGCAGTACTTC
cdr3_aa: CASSRRVGGIKDEQYF

clone_size: NA
cdr3_length: 13
v_call: TRBV6-1
j_call: TRBJ1-5
d_call: NA
cdr3_nt: TGTGCCAGCAGCCTGGACAGCGACCAGCCCCAGCATTTT
cdr3_aa: CASSLDSDQPQHF

clone_size: NA
cdr3_length: 16
v_call: TRBV6-5
j_call: TRBJ2-3
d_call: NA
cdr3_nt: TGTGCCAGCAGTTACCGTCGATTCAAGGGCACAGATACGCAGTATTTT
cdr3_aa: CASSYRRFKGTDTQYF

clone_size: NA
cdr3_length: 12
v_call: TRBV28
j_call: TRBJ2-1
d_call: NA
cdr3_nt: TGTGCCAGCAGTTGGAGGGGTACTGAGCAGTTCTTC
cdr3_aa: CASSWRGTEQFF

clone_size: NA
cdr3_length: 14
v_call: TRBV11-2
j_call: TRBJ1-2
d_call: NA
cdr3_nt: TGTGCCAGCAGCCGCGGCGACAGGCCCGGGGGCTACACCTTC
cdr3_aa: CASSRGDRPGGYTF

clone_size: NA
cdr3_length: 16
v_call: TRBV11-2
j_call: TRBJ1-1
d_call: NA
cdr3_nt: TGTGCCAGCATAAGTTGGGACACAAGAGGGTATACTGAAGCTTTCTTT
cdr3_aa: CASISWDTRGYTEAFF

clone_size: NA
cdr3_length: 13
v_call: TRBV27
j_call: TRBJ2-7
d_call: TRBD2
cdr3_nt: TGTGCCAGCAGTTGGGGACTAGCCTACGAGCAGTACTTC
cdr3_aa: CASSWGLAYEQYF

clone_size: NA
cdr3_length: 14
v_call: TRBV9
j_call: TRBJ1-5
d_call: TRBD1
cdr3_nt: TGTGCCAGCAGTGGCAGGGGGGACAATCAGCCCCAGCATTTT
cdr3_aa: CASSGRGDNQPQHF

clone_size: NA
cdr3_length: 15
v_call: TRBV6-1
j_call: TRBJ2-3
d_call: NA
cdr3_nt: TGTGCCAGCAGTCCAAGCCTCGCGCCCACAGATACGCAGTATTTT
cdr3_aa: CASSPSLAPTDTQYF

clone_size: NA
cdr3_length: 14
v_call: TRBV7-6
j_call: TRBJ2-5
d_call: NA
cdr3_nt: TGTGCCAGCAGCTTAGGTGTGGGTCAAGAGACCCAGTACTTC
cdr3_aa: CASSLGVGQETQYF

clone_size: NA
cdr3_length: 18
v_call: TRBV27
j_call: TRBJ1-6
d_call: NA
cdr3_nt: TGTGCCAGCAGTTTATACGACCCTTTGAGCTCCTATAATTCACCCCTCCACTTT
cdr3_aa: CASSLYDPLSSYNSPLHF

clone_size: NA
cdr3_length: 12
v_call: TRBV28
j_call: TRBJ1-5
d_call: NA
cdr3_nt: TGTGCCAGCTCGGGCAGCAATCAGCCCCAGCATTTT
cdr3_aa: CASSGSNQPQHF

clone_size: once
cdr3_length: 13
v_call: TRBV5-4
j_call: TRBJ2-2
d_call: NA
cdr3_nt: TGTGCCAGCAGCTCTTCGAACACCGGGGAGCTGTTTTTT
cdr3_aa: CASSSSNTGELFF

clone_size: NA
cdr3_length: 16
v_call: TRBV28
j_call: TRBJ2-3
d_call: NA
cdr3_nt: TGTGCCAGCAGTCCGCTCGGCGGGCTCACCACAGATACGCAGTATTTT
cdr3_aa: CASSPLGGLTTDTQYF

clone_size: NA
cdr3_length: 14
v_call: TRBV5-1
j_call: TRBJ2-2
d_call: TRBD1
cdr3_nt: TGCGCCAGCAGCTCGACAGGGATCACCGGGGAGCTGTTTTTT
cdr3_aa: CASSSTGITGELFF

clone_size: NA
cdr3_length: 12
v_call: TRBV7-3
j_call: TRBJ2-2
d_call: NA
cdr3_nt: TGTGCCAGCAGCTTACGCACCGGGGAGCTGTTTTTT
cdr3_aa: CASSLRTGELFF

clone_size: NA
cdr3_length: 15
v_call: TRBV15
j_call: TRBJ1-2
d_call: TRBD1
cdr3_nt: TGTGCCACCAGCGGAGAAGACAGGGTAAACTATGGCTACACCTTC
cdr3_aa: CATSGEDRVNYGYTF

clone_size: once
cdr3_length: 14
v_call: TRBV9
j_call: TRBJ1-4
d_call: NA
cdr3_nt: TGTGCCAGCAGCGTAGGCAGCACTAATGAAAAACTGTTTTTT
cdr3_aa: CASSVGSTNEKLFF

clone_size: few
cdr3_length: 11
v_call: TRBV10-1
j_call: TRBJ1-5
d_call: NA
cdr3_nt: TGCGCCAGCATGAAAAATCAGCCCCAGCATTTT
cdr3_aa: CASMKNQPQHF

clone_size: NA
cdr3_length: 15
v_call: TRBV10-3
j_call: TRBJ1-2
d_call: TRBD1
cdr3_nt: TGTGCCATCAGTGGAAGGACAGGGGGCAAGTATGGCTACACCTTC
cdr3_aa: CAISGRTGGKYGYTF

clone_size: once
cdr3_length: 14
v_call: TRBV28
j_call: TRBJ1-1
d_call: NA
cdr3_nt: TGTGCCAGCAGTTCCCAGCTCTGGGGCACTGAAGCTTTCTTT
cdr3_aa: CASSSQLWGTEAFF

clone_size: NA
cdr3_length: 18
v_call: TRBV4-2
j_call: TRBJ2-7
d_call: TRBD2
cdr3_nt: TGTGCCAGCAGCCCCGGTACGGAGCGGGAGGGGTTCGGGTACGAGCAGTACTTC
cdr3_aa: CASSPGTEREGFGYEQYF

clone_size: NA
cdr3_length: 15
v_call: TRBV5-6
j_call: TRBJ2-1
d_call: NA
cdr3_nt: TGTGCCAGCAGCTTTCAGAAGAGCTCCTACAATGAGCAGTTCTTC
cdr3_aa: CASSFQKSSYNEQFF

clone_size: NA
cdr3_length: 15
v_call: TRBV9
j_call: TRBJ2-2
d_call: TRBD1
cdr3_nt: TGTGCCAGCAGCGTAGGACAGGGGAACACCGGGGAGCTGTTTTTT
cdr3_aa: CASSVGQGNTGELFF

clone_size: NA
cdr3_length: 13
v_call: TRBV27
j_call: TRBJ1-2
d_call: NA
cdr3_nt: TGTGCCAGCAGTTTTGGGCAGACCTATGGCTACACCTTC
cdr3_aa: CASSFGQTYGYTF

clone_size: NA
cdr3_length: 14
v_call: TRBV5-6
j_call: TRBJ1-2
d_call: NA
cdr3_nt: TGTGCCAGCAGCCCACTTTCGACTAACTATGGCTACACCTTC
cdr3_aa: CASSPLSTNYGYTF

clone_size: NA
cdr3_length: 13
v_call: TRBV2
j_call: TRBJ2-3
d_call: NA
cdr3_nt: TGTGCCAGCAGACCCGGGCTCACAGATACGCAGTATTTT
cdr3_aa: CASRPGLTDTQYF

clone_size: NA
cdr3_length: 14
v_call: TRBV5-6
j_call: TRBJ2-7
d_call: TRBD2
cdr3_nt: TGTGCCAGCAGCTTGGCCGCGGGAGTCGGGGAGCAGTACTTC
cdr3_aa: CASSLAAGVGEQYF

clone_size: once
cdr3_length: 16
v_call: TRBV7-3
j_call: TRBJ2-3
d_call: TRBD2
cdr3_nt: TGTGCCAGCAGCCCCGGGGCGGGGGGCCGCACAGATACGCAGTATTTT
cdr3_aa: CASSPGAGGRTDTQYF

clone_size: NA
cdr3_length: 13
v_call: TRBV11-2
j_call: TRBJ2-2
d_call: NA
cdr3_nt: TGTGCCAGCAGCTGGGACAACACCGGGGAGCTGTTTTTT
cdr3_aa: CASSWDNTGELFF

clone_size: NA
cdr3_length: 14
v_call: TRBV7-9
j_call: TRBJ2-3
d_call: NA
cdr3_nt: TGTGCCAGCAGCTTAGGCAGGGATACAGATACGCAGTATTTT
cdr3_aa: CASSLGRDTDTQYF

clone_size: NA
cdr3_length: 15
v_call: TRBV6-1
j_call: TRBJ2-7
d_call: TRBD2
cdr3_nt: TGTGCCAGCAGTGACACTAGCGAGAGCTCCTACGAGCAGTACTTC
cdr3_aa: CASSDTSESSYEQYF

clone_size: NA
cdr3_length: 13
v_call: TRBV6-5
j_call: TRBJ2-7
d_call: NA
cdr3_nt: TGTGCCAGCAGTTCCGTCGACTACTACGAGCAGTACTTC
cdr3_aa: CASSSVDYYEQYF

clone_size: NA
cdr3_length: 12
v_call: TRBV25-1
j_call: TRBJ2-1
d_call: NA
cdr3_nt: TGTGCCAGCAGTGGGGCTTCGCGGAGGCAGTTCTTC
cdr3_aa: CASSGASRRQFF

clone_size: NA
cdr3_length: 16
v_call: TRBV7-9
j_call: TRBJ2-3
d_call: NA
cdr3_nt: TGTGCCAGCAGCTTGGTAAAGGGTGCTAGCACAGATACGCAGTATTTT
cdr3_aa: CASSLVKGASTDTQYF

clone_size: NA
cdr3_length: 16
v_call: TRBV28
j_call: TRBJ1-2
d_call: NA
cdr3_nt: TGTGCCAGCAGTCCCCTCCGACCCCGGGCCACCTATGGCTACACCTTC
cdr3_aa: CASSPLRPRATYGYTF

clone_size: NA
cdr3_length: 16
v_call: TRBV4-1
j_call: TRBJ2-1
d_call: TRBD2
cdr3_nt: TGCGCCAGCAGCCAGGGTAGCGGGAGAGTTATGGATGAGCAGTTCTTC
cdr3_aa: CASSQGSGRVMDEQFF

clone_size: NA
cdr3_length: 14
v_call: TRBV10-2
j_call: TRBJ2-7
d_call: NA
cdr3_nt: TGCGCCAGCAGTGATGCCAGCCCGGCCGGCGAGCAGTACTTC
cdr3_aa: CASSDASPAGEQYF

clone_size: NA
cdr3_length: 16
v_call: TRBV28
j_call: TRBJ2-6
d_call: NA
cdr3_nt: TGTGCCAGCACCCCAGTAATTAGGGGGATGGCCAACGTCCTGACTTTC
cdr3_aa: CASTPVIRGMANVLTF

clone_size: NA
cdr3_length: 13
v_call: TRBV28
j_call: TRBJ1-1
d_call: NA
cdr3_nt: TGTGCCAGCAGTTTATCCCGACAGCCGCGGGATTTCTTT
cdr3_aa: CASSLSRQPRDFF

clone_size: few
cdr3_length: 14
v_call: TRBV9
j_call: TRBJ2-2
d_call: NA
cdr3_nt: TGTGCCAGCAGCGTAGGGGGGGCCACCGGGGAGCTGTTTTTT
cdr3_aa: CASSVGGATGELFF

clone_size: once
cdr3_length: 16
v_call: TRBV5-1
j_call: TRBJ2-3
d_call: NA
cdr3_nt: TGCGCCAGCAGCTTGGCTTCCAGGGCGGGCACAGATACGCAGTATTTT
cdr3_aa: CASSLASRAGTDTQYF

clone_size: NA
cdr3_length: 16
v_call: TRBV7-2
j_call: TRBJ2-3
d_call: TRBD2
cdr3_nt: TGTGCCAGCAGCTTAGGAACCGGGGGGGCTGGAAATACGCAGTATTTT
cdr3_aa: CASSLGTGGAGNTQYF